This TCR beta chain appears in the sequencing data of a study of PD-L1 blockade in urothelial cancer. Study-wide background: Most patients, about 85% of the roughly 30, were males with bladder-origin cancer. Median T cell yield per blood sample was 141,255 cells. Study-wide points: Prediction of better survival came from below-median pretreatment blood TCR clonality.

This clone was picked up one time. Its cognate antigen is unknown. TCRdb's copy holds only in-frame clones and misses some; the assay was immunoSEQ multiplex PCR. The data contain 29,000 or so clones, over 60% of them singletons. Time point specified: peripheral blood 6 weeks after treatment start. Metastatic or locally advanced urothelial carcinoma was present in the patients. The CDR3 is 13 residues long. Per the germline V gene, CDR1 is PRHDT and CDR2 is FYEKMQ (reference sequence). With V trimmed by 7 bases and J by 5 bases, 4 bases remained unmatched. The specimen comprised PBMCs, sampled around atezolizumab (anti-PD-L1) treatment. The chain has TRBV13 and TRBJ2-3; 9 bases fit TRBD2. This TCR was recovered from a man between 65 and 79 years old with urothelial cancer. The CDR3 DNA follows: TGTGCCAGCACTCTAGCGGGAAGAGATACGCAGTATTTT. It is translated as CASTLAGRDTQYF.